This paragraph reports one T cell receptor (beta chain). Its antigen remains unknown. The data belong to a study of cytomegalovirus exposure and HLA in healthy donors. Whole-study findings and limits: Specific recognition of CMV antigens was confirmed in vitro for three chains (all CMV-associated). Per a prior analysis, the majority of TCR beta V segments were productive roughly 90% or roughly 30% of the time. Accurate prediction of most subjects' HLA-A and HLA-B alleles from TCR beta sequences was reported.

The PCR contained 60 Vbeta and 13 Jbeta primers. Measured with immunoSEQ multiplex PCR; TCRdb has only the in-frame clones, and not every one. The repertoire holds about 120,000 clones, with about 73% as singletons. Germline V CDR1 and CDR2: SGDLS, YYNGEE. Trimming removed 4 bases at V and 2 bases at J, with 13 bases between. This CDR3 is built from 15 residues. Whereas donors were nominally healthy upon sampling, unrecorded immune exposures were probable. The specimen sequenced was PBMCs. The V gene is TRBV9, the J gene TRBJ1-3, with D tentatively TRBD1 (5 bases). This sequence originates from a woman aged 30 to 39 in good health and CMV-seronegative. The CDR3 DNA reads as TGTGCCAGCAGCCCTCCAGGGACTACTGGAAACACCATATATTTT. Translation gives CASSPPGTTGNTIYF.